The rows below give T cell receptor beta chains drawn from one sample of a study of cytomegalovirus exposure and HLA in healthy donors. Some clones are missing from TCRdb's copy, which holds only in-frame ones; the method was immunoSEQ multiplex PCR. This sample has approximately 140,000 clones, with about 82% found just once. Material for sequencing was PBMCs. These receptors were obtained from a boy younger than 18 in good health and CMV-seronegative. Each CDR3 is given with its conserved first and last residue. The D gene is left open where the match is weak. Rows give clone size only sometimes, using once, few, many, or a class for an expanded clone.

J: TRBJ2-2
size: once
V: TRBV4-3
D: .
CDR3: CASSQEIQGPGELFF
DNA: TGCGCCAGCAGCCAAGAGATACAGGGTCCCGGGGAGCTGTTTTTT

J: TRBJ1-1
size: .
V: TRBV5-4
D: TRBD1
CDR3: CASSPPDRDTEAFF
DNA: TGTGCCAGCAGCCCACCTGACAGGGACACTGAAGCTTTCTTT

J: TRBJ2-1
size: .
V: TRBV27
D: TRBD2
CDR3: CASSSQTSLGFSEQFF
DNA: TGTGCCAGCAGTTCCCAGACTAGCTTGGGTTTTTCTGAGCAGTTCTTC

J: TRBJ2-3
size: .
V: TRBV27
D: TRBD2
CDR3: CASSLGGTDTQYF
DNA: TGTGCCAGCAGCCTCGGGGGGACAGATACGCAGTATTTT

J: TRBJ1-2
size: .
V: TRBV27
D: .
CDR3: CASSLAGSNYGYTF
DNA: TGTGCCAGCAGTTTAGCGGGCAGCAACTATGGCTACACCTTC

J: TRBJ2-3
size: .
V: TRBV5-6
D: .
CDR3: CASSLVHPDTQYF
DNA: TGTGCCAGCAGCTTGGTTCATCCAGATACGCAGTATTTT

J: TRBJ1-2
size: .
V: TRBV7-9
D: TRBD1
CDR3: CASSSVRDSGGYTF
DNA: TGTGCCAGCAGCTCCGTCCGGGACAGTGGTGGCTACACCTTC

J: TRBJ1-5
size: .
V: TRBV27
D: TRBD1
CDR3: CASSPGGYGNQPQHF
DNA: TGTGCCAGCAGTCCAGGGGGCTATGGCAATCAGCCCCAGCATTTT

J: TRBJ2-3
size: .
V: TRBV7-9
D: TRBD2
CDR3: CASSRETSGYTDTQYF
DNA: TGTGCCAGCAGCCGCGAGACTAGCGGGTACACAGATACGCAGTATTTT

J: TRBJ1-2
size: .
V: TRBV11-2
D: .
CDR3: CASSLDSSALNYGYTF
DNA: TGTGCCAGCAGCTTAGATAGCTCGGCTCTCAACTATGGCTACACCTTC

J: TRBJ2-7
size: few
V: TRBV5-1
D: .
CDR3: CASSLAQVTYEQYF
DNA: TGCGCCAGCAGCTTGGCCCAGGTTACCTACGAGCAGTACTTC

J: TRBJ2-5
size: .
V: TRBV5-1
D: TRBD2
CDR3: CASSTLGTSGETQYF
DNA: TGCGCCAGCAGCACCCTTGGGACTAGCGGGGAGACCCAGTACTTC

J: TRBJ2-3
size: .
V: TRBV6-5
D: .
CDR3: CASRSEEGRGDTQYF
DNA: TGTGCCAGCAGGAGTGAAGAAGGGAGGGGGGATACGCAGTATTTT

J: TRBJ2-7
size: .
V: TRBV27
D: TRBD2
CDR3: CASSWTSGAYEQYF
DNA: TGTGCCAGCAGTTGGACTAGCGGGGCCTACGAGCAGTACTTC

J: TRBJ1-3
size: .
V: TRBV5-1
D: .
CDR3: CASSRPGDGNTIYF
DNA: TGCGCCAGCAGCCGCCCAGGGGATGGAAACACCATATATTTT

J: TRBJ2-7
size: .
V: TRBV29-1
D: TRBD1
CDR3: CSVEDRGREQYF
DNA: TGCAGCGTTGAGGACAGGGGGCGCGAGCAGTACTTC

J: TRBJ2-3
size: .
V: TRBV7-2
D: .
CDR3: CASSNGERRTQYF
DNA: TGTGCCAGCAGCAACGGGGAGCGTCGTACGCAGTATTTT

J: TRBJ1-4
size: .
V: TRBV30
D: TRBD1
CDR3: CAWDRDRPNEKLFF
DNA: TGTGCCTGGGACCGGGACAGACCTAATGAAAAACTGTTTTTT

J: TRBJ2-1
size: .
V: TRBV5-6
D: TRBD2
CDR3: CASSEGLAGVSYNEQFF
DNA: TGTGCCAGCAGCGAGGGACTAGCGGGAGTATCTTACAATGAGCAGTTCTTC

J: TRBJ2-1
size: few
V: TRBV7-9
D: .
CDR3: CASRGGGYYNEQFF
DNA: TGTGCCAGCAGGGGGGGAGGCTATTACAATGAGCAGTTCTTC

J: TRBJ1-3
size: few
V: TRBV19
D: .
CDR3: CASSIQRVISGNTIYF
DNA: TGTGCCAGTAGTATTCAACGGGTAATCTCTGGAAACACCATATATTTT

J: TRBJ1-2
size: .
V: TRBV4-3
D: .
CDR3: CASSQEPGTHNGYTF
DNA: TGCGCCAGCAGCCAAGAACCAGGGACTCACAATGGCTACACCTTC

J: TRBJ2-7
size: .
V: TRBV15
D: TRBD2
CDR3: CATSPAGGSTYEQYF
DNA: TGTGCCACCAGCCCGGCGGGGGGGAGTACCTACGAGCAGTACTTC

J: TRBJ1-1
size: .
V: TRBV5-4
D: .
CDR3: CASSFGRNTEAFF
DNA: TGTGCCAGCAGCTTCGGGAGAAACACTGAAGCTTTCTTT

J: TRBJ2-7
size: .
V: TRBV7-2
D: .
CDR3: CASSHGPDYEQYF
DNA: TGTGCCAGCAGCCATGGGCCCGACTACGAGCAGTACTTC

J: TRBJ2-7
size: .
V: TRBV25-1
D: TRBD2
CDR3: CASRGYTSGSYEQYF
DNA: TGTGCCAGCAGGGGTTACACTAGCGGTTCCTACGAGCAGTACTTC

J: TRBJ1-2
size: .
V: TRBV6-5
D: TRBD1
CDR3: CASSYGTGSGYTF
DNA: TGTGCCAGCAGTTACGGGACAGGGAGCGGCTACACCTTC

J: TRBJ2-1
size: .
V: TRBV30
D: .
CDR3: CAWRPLASNEQFF
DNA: TGTGCCTGGAGACCATTAGCCTCCAATGAGCAGTTCTTC

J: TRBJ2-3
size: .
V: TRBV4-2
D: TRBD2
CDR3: CASSQVLSGRDTQYF
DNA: TGTGCCAGCAGCCAAGTCCTGAGCGGGAGGGATACGCAGTATTTT

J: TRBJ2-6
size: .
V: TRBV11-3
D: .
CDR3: CASSLGGQSSGANVLTF
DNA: TGTGCCAGCAGCTTAGGGGGGCAGAGCTCTGGGGCCAACGTCCTGACTTTC

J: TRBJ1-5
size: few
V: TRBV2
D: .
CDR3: CASRATDQPQHF
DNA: TGTGCCAGCAGAGCGACGGATCAGCCCCAGCATTTT

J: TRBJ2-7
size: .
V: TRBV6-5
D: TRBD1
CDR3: CASSPLGTGDYEQYF
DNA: TGTGCCAGCAGCCCGCTCGGGACAGGGGACTACGAGCAGTACTTC

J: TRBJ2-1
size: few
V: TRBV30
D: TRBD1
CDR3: CAWSPTGYGEQFF
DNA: TGTGCCTGGAGCCCGACAGGGTACGGTGAGCAGTTCTTC

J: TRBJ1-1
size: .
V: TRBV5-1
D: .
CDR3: CASSGGIDTEAFF
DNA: TGCGCCAGCAGCGGGGGGATAGACACTGAAGCTTTCTTT

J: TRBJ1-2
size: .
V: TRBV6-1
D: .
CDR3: CASSEVGRGIYGYTF
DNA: TGTGCCAGCAGTGAAGTAGGCAGGGGAATCTATGGCTACACCTTC

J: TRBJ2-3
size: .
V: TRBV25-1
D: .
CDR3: CASEVATNTDTQYF
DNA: TGTGCCAGCGAGGTGGCTACCAACACAGATACGCAGTATTTT

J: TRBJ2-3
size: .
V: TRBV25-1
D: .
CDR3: CASSHRGDTQYF
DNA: TGTGCCAGCAGTCATAGGGGGGATACGCAGTATTTT